What follows are 26 T cell receptor beta chains derived from one specimen sequenced in a study of identical twins. TCRdb re-analysed the 5' RACE reads in MiXCR, keeping a single row per CDR3 protein. The data hold about 490,000 distinct CDR3 sequences, with roughly 15% observed a single time. This same sample was also part of a study on yellow fever vaccine responses in identical twins.

The sample was CD4+ T cells sorted from blood. These receptors were collected from a woman younger than 35 in good health.

The CDR3 nucleotides are TGTGCCAGCAGTTTGCGTACGACAGTGTCTCGAGTTGGCAATCAGCCCCAGCATTTT. Encoded protein: CASSLRTTVSRVGNQPQHF. V gene TRBV28 combines with J gene TRBJ1-5, with D perhaps matching TRBD1 (5 bases). V lost 3 bases and J lost 2, with 23 bases in between. The CDR3 is made up of 19 amino acids. Germline lookup yields CDR1 MDHEN and CDR2 SYDVKM.

The genes are TRBV7-9 and TRBJ2-7, with 10 nucleotides matching TRBD2. Germline CDR1 reads SEHNR; CDR2 reads FQNEAQ (reference sequence). The CDR3 totals 16 residues. With V trimmed by 4 bases and J by 4 bases, 10 bases remained unmatched. The CDR3 sequence: CASSSQDTSGVYEQYF. In nucleotides, the CDR3 is TGTGCCAGCAGCTCCCAAGATACTAGCGGGGTGTACGAGCAGTACTTC.

V is TRBV14 and J is TRBJ2-7, with D unclear. The CDR3 has 15 residues. The ends were cut back, 1 base at V and 4 bases at J, with 14 bases in the middle. The germline V gene encodes CDR1 SGHDN and CDR2 FVKESK. CDR3 in amino acids: CASSQGFGRQYEQYV. CDR3 bases: TGTGCCAGCAGCCAAGGTTTCGGGCGCCAATACGAGCAGTACGTC.

This clonotype was seen more than once but under ten times. The chain is built from TRBV6-5 and TRBJ2-6; the D is unclear. The CDR3 is made up of 16 amino acids. The germline V and J ends were trimmed by 2 bases and 0 bases, with 8 bases remaining between them. CDR1 is MNHEY and CDR2 is SVGAGI in the germline V gene. In DNA, the CDR3 is TGTGCCAGCAGTTACGGCAGAGGCTCTGGGGCCAACGTCCTGACTTTC. Its protein is CASSYGRGSGANVLTF.

The table lists this clonotype with a few counts. CDR3 nucleotides: TGTGCCAGCAGCTTAGCGTTTCAAGGCGAGCAGTACTTC. The encoded protein is CASSLAFQGEQYF. This chain uses TRBV7-6 with TRBJ2-7; D remains unclear. Trimming took off 0 bases at V and 6 bases at J, with 9 bases between the two ends. The CDR3 is made up of 13 amino acids. Germline V gives CDR1 SGHVS, CDR2 FNYEAQ.

This clonotype was picked up one time. The chain carries TRBV20-1 and TRBJ2-1; D not certain. The CDR3 covers 14 residues. Germline V gives CDR1 DFQATT, CDR2 SNEGSKA (reference sequence). Deletions cut 0 bases from V and 12 bases from J, with 18 bases between. Written as DNA, the CDR3 is TGCAGTGCTAGAGATAGGCCAGACATCCAAGGGCAGTTCTTC. Residues: CSARDRPDIQGQFF.

This clonotype turned up a few times. The chain carries TRBV12-3 or TRBV12-4 and TRBJ2-7; maybe TRBD1 (6 bases). Trimming took 5 bases from V and 1 from J, leaving 9 bases between them. The CDR3 is 13 amino acids. The CDR3 DNA is TGTGCCAGCAGTCGACAGGTGTCCTACGAGCAGTACGTC. It encodes CASSRQVSYEQYV.

The chain combines TRBV6-1 with TRBJ2-1; TRBD2 agrees at 10 bases. The CDR3 consists of 14 residues. The V segment lost 5 bases and the J segment 6 bases; nucleotides outside the gene matches: 4. From germline, CDR1 is MNHNS and CDR2 SASEGT. The CDR3 nucleotides read TGTGCCAGCAGTCTAGCGGGAGCACGCAATGAGCAGTTCTTC. Translating gives CASSLAGARNEQFF.

The chain has TRBV19 and TRBJ2-1, with a weak D call TRBD2 (5 bases). The germline gives CDR1 LNHDA, CDR2 SQIVND (reference sequence). The CDR3 loop spans 13 amino acids. Trimming shortened V by 3 bases and J by 8 bases, and 11 bases separated the two germline ends. In nucleotides, the CDR3 is TGTGCCAGTAGTATCGACGACGGGGATGAGCAGTTCTTC. As protein: CASSIDDGDEQFF.

The table lists this clonotype with a few counts. J is TRBJ2-2 and V is TRBV12-1. TRBV12-1 is listed as a pseudogene. The CDR3 sequence is 12 residues long. The CDR3 sequence is CASGWNTGELFF. The CDR3 DNA reads as TGTGCCAGCGGGTGGAACACCGGGGAGCTGTTTTTT.

This rearrangement joins TRBV20-1 to TRBJ2-3, with TRBD2 matching 10 bases. The V gene end was trimmed by 0 bases and the J gene end by 1 base; junction bases not matched to a gene: 7. This CDR3 is 17 amino acids long. The germline gives CDR1 DFQATT, CDR2 SNEGSKA (reference sequence). Here the CDR3 reads CSARDLSGGAGTDTQYF. CDR3 DNA: TGCAGTGCTAGAGATCTCAGCGGGGGGGCCGGCACAGATACGCAGTATTTT.

This clonotype has at least ten counts. The chain recombines TRBV5-1 with TRBJ1-3; D unresolved. This CDR3 region has 14 residues. The germline V and J ends were trimmed by 5 bases and 2 bases, with 11 bases remaining between them. Germline CDR1 reads SGHRS; CDR2 reads YFSETQ. CDR3 sequence: CASSLDGAGNTIYF. CDR3 in DNA: TGCGCCAGCAGTCTGGATGGCGCTGGAAACACCATATATTTT.

This chain links TRBV14 with TRBJ2-5, with TRBD2 as a possible D gene (6 bases). CDR1 is SGHDN, CDR2 FVKESK, per germline. Trimming took 1 base from V and 6 from J, leaving 21 bases between them. The CDR3 extends over 17 amino acids. The CDR3 spells CASSQVSAGPKGKTQYF. The CDR3 nucleotides are TGTGCCAGCAGCCAAGTTAGTGCGGGGCCGAAGGGAAAGACCCAGTACTTC.

The gene calls are TRBV20-1 and TRBJ2-3; 11 nucleotides align to TRBD2. The CDR3 runs to 17 residues. CDR1 and CDR2 from the germline V gene are DFQATT and SNEGSKA (reference sequence). V was pared by 2 bases and J by 0 bases, with 7 bases of the junction left unmatched. The CDR3 DNA reads TGCAGTGCTAGACCCGGGGGACTAGCGGCTAGCACAGATACGCAGTATTTT. Encoded protein: CSARPGGLAASTDTQYF.

Only one count was recorded for this clonotype. V is TRBV5-6 and J is TRBJ2-1, with D maybe TRBD1 (7 bases). Germline loops: CDR1 SGHDT, CDR2 YYEEEE. The CDR3 runs to 12 residues. Between the trimmed V and J ends, which lost 3 bases and 14 bases, there was a span of 15 bases. The CDR3, as DNA: TGTGCCAGCAGCTCCATGACAGGGAGGAAGTTCTTC. Translation: CASSSMTGRKFF.

This clonotype has a handful of counts. V is TRBV29-1 and J is TRBJ1-2, with 8 bases fitting TRBD1. J gave up 5 bases and V 1 base, and 12 bases lay outside the gene matches. CDR1 and CDR2 from the germline V gene are SQVTM and ANQGSEA. This CDR3 has 16 residues. This CDR3 reads CSVEVPPGQVAYGYTF. The CDR3 DNA is TGCAGCGTTGAAGTACCTCCGGGACAGGTAGCGTATGGCTACACCTTC.

The chain links TRBV12-3 or TRBV12-4 to TRBJ2-7; 9 bases line up with TRBD2. The CDR3 covers 17 residues. Trimming cost V 1 base and J 4 bases; bases outside gene matches: 11. Written as DNA, the CDR3 is TGTGCCAGCAGTTTAGGGCTCTGGAGCGGGAGGCGGTACGAGCAGTACTTC. As protein: CASSLGLWSGRRYEQYF.

This clonotype has a handful of counts. The chain recombines TRBV20-1 with TRBJ2-2, with D perhaps matching TRBD2 (6 bases). V was trimmed by 6 bases and J by 5 bases, leaving 22 bases between them. The CDR3 length is 16 residues. Germline CDR1 and CDR2: DFQATT and SNEGSKA (reference sequence). The DNA of the CDR3 is TGCAGTGCCATAGAACCCGGGCTAGCGCGGACCGGGGAGCTGTTTTTT. It codes for CSAIEPGLARTGELFF.

This clonotype was recorded many times. The chain is built from TRBV5-1 and TRBJ2-5, with 12 bases matching TRBD2. The J segment lost 0 bases and the V segment lost 3 bases, leaving 9 bases of the junction unmatched. Looked up from germline, CDR1 is SGHRS and CDR2 is YFSETQ. The CDR3 runs 18 residues. CDR3 DNA sequence: TGCGCCAGCAGCTCCTCTAGCGGGGGGGCACTTTACCAAGAGACCCAGTACTTC. Encoded protein: CASSSSSGGALYQETQYF.

This clonotype was seen a handful of times. V usage is TRBV5-1 and J usage is TRBJ1-1; D perhaps matches TRBD1 (5 bases). The ends were cut back, 2 bases at V and 1 base at J, with 12 bases in the middle. Per the germline V gene, CDR1 is SGHRS and CDR2 is YFSETQ. CDR3 length: 15 amino acids. CDR3 residues: CASSFRERPNTEAFF. The CDR3 DNA sequence: TGCGCCAGCAGCTTCAGGGAACGGCCGAACACTGAAGCTTTCTTT. Together with reference TRBV5-1 and TRBJ1-1, the CDR3 gives the full variable domain: KAGVTQTPRYLIKTRGQQVTLSCSPISGHRSVSWYQQTPGQGLQFLFEYFSETQRNKGNFPGRFSGRQFSNSRSEMNVSTLELGDSALYLCASSFRERPNTEAFFGQGTRLTVV.

This clonotype was seen a few times. This chain joins TRBV20-1 and TRBJ2-3; D perhaps matches TRBD1 (5 bases). CDR1 and CDR2 (germline): DFQATT, SNEGSKA (reference sequence). The V end lost 0 bases, the J end lost 10 bases, and 8 bases lay between the germline ends. There are 11 residues in the CDR3. The CDR3 loop reads CSARETRAQYF. CDR3 nucleotides: TGCAGTGCTAGAGAAACCAGGGCGCAGTATTTT.

The chain uses TRBV5-1 and TRBJ2-4; the D gene is possibly TRBD1 (6 bases). CDR1 is SGHRS and CDR2 is YFSETQ in the germline V gene. The V end lost 4 bases, the J end lost 7 bases, and 15 bases lay between the germline ends. The CDR3 contains 14 residues. The CDR3 here is CASSPGVPVNIQYF. The CDR3 DNA reads TGCGCCAGCAGCCCAGGGGTCCCTGTGAACATTCAGTACTTC.

This chain connects TRBV9 to TRBJ1-3; D call uncertain. Germline V gene data show CDR1 as SGDLS and CDR2 as YYNGEE. This CDR3 is built from 16 residues. V was trimmed by 4 bases and J by 0 bases, leaving 14 bases between them. CDR3 sequence reads: CASSNGLLSSGNTIYF. The CDR3 bases are TGTGCCAGCAGCAACGGACTTCTCTCCTCTGGAAACACCATATATTTT.

The CDR3 spells CASSLGTGGDTQYF. In DNA, the CDR3 is TGCGCCAGCAGCCTAGGGACAGGGGGAGATACGCAGTATTTT. The rearrangement uses TRBV5-1 and TRBJ2-3; 11 nucleotides align to TRBD1. Trimming cost V 4 bases and J 5 bases; bases outside gene matches: 3. There are 14 residues in the CDR3. The V gene's germline CDR1 is SGHRS and CDR2 YFSETQ.

This clonotype has a handful of counts. V is TRBV11-2 and J is TRBJ1-3, with a possible D match to TRBD1 (5 bases). V lost 6 bases, J lost 4 bases, and 13 bases lay in between. The CDR3 totals 14 residues. CDR1 and CDR2 (germline): SGHAT, FQNNGV. The chain's CDR3 is CASRVGGGGNTIYF. In nucleotides, the CDR3 is TGTGCCAGCAGGGTTGGGGGAGGAGGAAACACCATATATTTT.

This clonotype was seen more than once but under ten times. The J gene is TRBJ2-1, the V gene TRBV9; no definite D call. CDR3 length: 12 amino acids. Germline CDR1 SGDLS, CDR2 YYNGEE. Trimming took off 4 bases at V and 12 bases at J, with 14 bases between the two ends. The CDR3 region has the DNA TGTGCCAGCAGCCCTACCGGCGGTTTGCAGTTCTTC. Protein: CASSPTGGLQFF.